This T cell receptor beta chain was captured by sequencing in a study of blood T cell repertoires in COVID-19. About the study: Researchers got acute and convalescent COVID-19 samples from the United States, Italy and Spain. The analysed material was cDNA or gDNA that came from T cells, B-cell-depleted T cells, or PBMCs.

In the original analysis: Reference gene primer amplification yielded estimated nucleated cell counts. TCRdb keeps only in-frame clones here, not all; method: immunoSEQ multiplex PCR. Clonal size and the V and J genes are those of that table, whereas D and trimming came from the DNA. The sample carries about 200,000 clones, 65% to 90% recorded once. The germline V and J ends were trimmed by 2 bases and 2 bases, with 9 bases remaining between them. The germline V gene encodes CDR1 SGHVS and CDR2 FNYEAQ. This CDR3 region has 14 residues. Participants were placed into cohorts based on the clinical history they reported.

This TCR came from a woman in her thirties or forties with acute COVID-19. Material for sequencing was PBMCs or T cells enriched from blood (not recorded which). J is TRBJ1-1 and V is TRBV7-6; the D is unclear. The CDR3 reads CASSLISLNTEAFF. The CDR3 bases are TGTGCCAGCAGCTTAATCAGTCTTAACACTGAAGCTTTCTTT.